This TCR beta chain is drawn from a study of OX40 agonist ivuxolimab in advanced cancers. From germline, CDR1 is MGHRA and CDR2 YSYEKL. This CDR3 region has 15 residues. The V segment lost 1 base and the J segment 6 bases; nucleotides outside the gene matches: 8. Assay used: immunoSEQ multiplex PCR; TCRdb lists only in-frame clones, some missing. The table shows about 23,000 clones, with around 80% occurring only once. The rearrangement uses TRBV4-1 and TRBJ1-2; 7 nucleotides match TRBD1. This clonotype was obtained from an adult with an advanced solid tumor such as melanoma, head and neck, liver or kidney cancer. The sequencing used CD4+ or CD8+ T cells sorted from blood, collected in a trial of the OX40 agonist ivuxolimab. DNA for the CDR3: TGCGCCAGCAGCCAAGCGGGAGACAGGGCCCATGGCTACACCTTC. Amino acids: CASSQAGDRAHGYTF.